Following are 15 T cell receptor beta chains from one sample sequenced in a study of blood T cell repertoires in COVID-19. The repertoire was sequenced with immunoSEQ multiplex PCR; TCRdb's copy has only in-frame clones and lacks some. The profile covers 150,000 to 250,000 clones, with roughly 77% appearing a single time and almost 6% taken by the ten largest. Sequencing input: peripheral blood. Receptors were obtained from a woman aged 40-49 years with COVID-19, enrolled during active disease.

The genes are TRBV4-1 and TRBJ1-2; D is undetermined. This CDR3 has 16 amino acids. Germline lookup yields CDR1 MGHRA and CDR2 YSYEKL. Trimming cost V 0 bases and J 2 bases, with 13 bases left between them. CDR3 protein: CASSQEGLFGNYGYTF. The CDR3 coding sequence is TGCGCCAGCAGCCAAGAAGGTTTATTCGGGAACTATGGCTACACCTTC.

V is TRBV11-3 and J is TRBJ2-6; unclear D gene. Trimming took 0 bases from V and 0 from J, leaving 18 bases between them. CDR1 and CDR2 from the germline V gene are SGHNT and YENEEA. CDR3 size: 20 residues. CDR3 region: CASSLEGTALGGSGANVLTF. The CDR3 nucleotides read TGTGCCAGCAGCTTAGAGGGTACCGCTTTAGGCGGCTCTGGGGCCAACGTCCTGACTTTC.

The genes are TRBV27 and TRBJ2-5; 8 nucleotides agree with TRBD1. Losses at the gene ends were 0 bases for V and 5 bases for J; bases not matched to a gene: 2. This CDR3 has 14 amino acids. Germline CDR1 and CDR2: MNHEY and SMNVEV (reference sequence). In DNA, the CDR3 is TGTGCCAGCAGTTTATCGTACAGGGGGGAGACCCAGTACTTC. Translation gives CASSLSYRGETQYF.

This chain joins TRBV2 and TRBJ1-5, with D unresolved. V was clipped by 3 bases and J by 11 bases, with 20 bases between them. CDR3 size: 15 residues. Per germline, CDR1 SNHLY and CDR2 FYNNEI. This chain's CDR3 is CASSDEAAIRAAQHF. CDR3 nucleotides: TGTGCCAGCAGTGATGAGGCAGCCATCCGAGCGGCCCAGCATTTT.

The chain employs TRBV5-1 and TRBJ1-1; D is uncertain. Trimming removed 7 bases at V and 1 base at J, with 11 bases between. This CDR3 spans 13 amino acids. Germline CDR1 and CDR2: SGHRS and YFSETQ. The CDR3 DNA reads TGCGCCAGCCATACGGAGGGGAACACTGAAGCTTTCTTT. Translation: CASHTEGNTEAFF.

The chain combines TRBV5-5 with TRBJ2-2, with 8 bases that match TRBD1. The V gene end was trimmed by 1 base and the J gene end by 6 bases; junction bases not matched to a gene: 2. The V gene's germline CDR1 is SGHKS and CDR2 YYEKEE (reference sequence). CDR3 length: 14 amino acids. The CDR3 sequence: CASSLTGGSGELFF. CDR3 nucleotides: TGTGCCAGCAGCTTGACAGGGGGGTCCGGGGAGCTGTTTTTT.

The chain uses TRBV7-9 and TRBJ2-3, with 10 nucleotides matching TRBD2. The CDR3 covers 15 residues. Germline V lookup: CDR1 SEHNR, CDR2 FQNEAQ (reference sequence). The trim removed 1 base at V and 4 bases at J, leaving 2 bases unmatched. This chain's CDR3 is CASSLVGLAADTQYF. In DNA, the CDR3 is TGTGCCAGCAGCTTAGTCGGACTAGCGGCAGATACGCAGTATTTT.

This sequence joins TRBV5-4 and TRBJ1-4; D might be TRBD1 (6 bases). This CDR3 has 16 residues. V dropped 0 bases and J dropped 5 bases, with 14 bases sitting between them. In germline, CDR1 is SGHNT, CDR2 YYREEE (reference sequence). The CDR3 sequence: CASSLGPSGDNEKLFF. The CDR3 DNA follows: TGTGCCAGCAGCTTGGGACCCTCAGGGGACAATGAAAAACTGTTTTTT.

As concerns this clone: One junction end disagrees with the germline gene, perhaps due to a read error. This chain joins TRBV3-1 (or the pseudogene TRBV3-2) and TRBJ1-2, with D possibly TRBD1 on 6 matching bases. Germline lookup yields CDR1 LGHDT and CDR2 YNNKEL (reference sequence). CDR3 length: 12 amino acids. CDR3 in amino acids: CASSQDTTGPYF. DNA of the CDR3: TGTGCCAGCAGCCAAGATACGACAGGCCCATACTTC.

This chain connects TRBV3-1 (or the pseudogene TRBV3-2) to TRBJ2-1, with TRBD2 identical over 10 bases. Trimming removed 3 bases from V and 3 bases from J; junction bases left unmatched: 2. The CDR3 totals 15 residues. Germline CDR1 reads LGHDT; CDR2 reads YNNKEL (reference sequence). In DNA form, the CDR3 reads TGTGCCAGCAGCCACAGCGGGGGGGGCTACAATGAGCAGTTCTTC. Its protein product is CASSHSGGGYNEQFF.

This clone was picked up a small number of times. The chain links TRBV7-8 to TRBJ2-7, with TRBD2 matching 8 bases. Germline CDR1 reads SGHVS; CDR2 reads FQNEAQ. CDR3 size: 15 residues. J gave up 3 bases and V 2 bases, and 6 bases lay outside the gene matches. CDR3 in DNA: TGTGCCAGCAGCTTACCGGGAGGGCCAGGCTACGAGCAGTACTTC. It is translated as CASSLPGGPGYEQYF. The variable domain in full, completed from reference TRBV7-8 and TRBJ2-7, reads GAGVSQSPRYKVAKRGQDVALRCDPISGHVSLFWYQQALGQGPEFLTYFQNEAQLDKSGLPSDRFFAERPEGSVSTLKIQRTQQEDSAVYLCASSLPGGPGYEQYFGPGTRLTVT.

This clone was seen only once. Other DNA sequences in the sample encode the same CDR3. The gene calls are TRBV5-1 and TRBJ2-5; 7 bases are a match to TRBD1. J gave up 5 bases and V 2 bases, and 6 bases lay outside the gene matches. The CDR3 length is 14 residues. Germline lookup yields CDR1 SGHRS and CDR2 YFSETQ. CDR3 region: CASSFSGGEETQYF. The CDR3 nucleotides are TGCGCCAGCAGCTTTTCAGGGGGTGAGGAGACCCAGTACTTC.

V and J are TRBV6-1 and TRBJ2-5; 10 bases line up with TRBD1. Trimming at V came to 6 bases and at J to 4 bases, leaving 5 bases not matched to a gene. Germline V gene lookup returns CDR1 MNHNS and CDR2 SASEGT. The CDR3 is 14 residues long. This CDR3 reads CASRTGGSRETQYF. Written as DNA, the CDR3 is TGTGCCAGCAGGACAGGGGGCTCTCGAGAGACCCAGTACTTC.

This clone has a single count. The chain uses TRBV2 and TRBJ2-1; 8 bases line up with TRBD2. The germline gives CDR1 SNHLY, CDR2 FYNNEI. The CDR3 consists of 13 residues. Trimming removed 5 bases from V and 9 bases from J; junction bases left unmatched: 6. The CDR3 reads CASSIGLAFEQFF. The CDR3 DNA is TGTGCCAGCAGTATAGGACTAGCTTTTGAGCAGTTCTTC.

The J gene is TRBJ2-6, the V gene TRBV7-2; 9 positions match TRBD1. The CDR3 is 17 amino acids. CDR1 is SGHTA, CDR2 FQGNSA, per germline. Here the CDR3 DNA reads TGTGCTATCCCCGGGACAGGGAGTCACTCTGGGGCCAACGTCCTGACTTTC. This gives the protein CAIPGTGSHSGANVLTF. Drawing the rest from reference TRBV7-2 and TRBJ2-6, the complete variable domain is GAGVSQSPSNKVTEKGKDVELRCDPISGHTALYWYRQSLGQGLEFLIYFQGNSAPDKSGLPSDRFSAERTGGSVSTLTIQRTQQEDSAVYLCAIPGTGSHSGANVLTFGAGSRLTVL.